This TCR beta chain was recovered during a study of blood T cell repertoires in COVID-19. At the level of the study: Sources were T cells, B-cell-depleted T cells, or PBMCs; the material itself was cDNA or gDNA.

Everyone who took part was roughly 18 to 95 years old, and they came from about two dozen US areas. Profiling relied on immunoSEQ multiplex PCR, and the TCRdb table lists in-frame clones only, not all of them. The sample gives around 300,000 clones, around 84% of which show up once; 2.5% is in the top ten. In its sample, this clone was seen a few times. Germline loops: CDR1 LNHDA, CDR2 SQIVND (reference sequence). This CDR3 has 15 residues. Trimming at V came to 2 bases and at J to 5 bases, leaving 7 bases not matched to a gene. This clonotype was obtained from a woman aged 45-65 years who had recovered from COVID-19. The chain recombines TRBV19 with TRBJ2-5, with TRBD2 identical over 8 bases. Sequencing used PBMCs or T cells enriched from blood (not recorded which). For the CDR3, the DNA is TGTGCCAGTAGTATATTGAGCGGGAGTGGGGAGACCCAGTACTTC. Its translation: CASSILSGSGETQYF.